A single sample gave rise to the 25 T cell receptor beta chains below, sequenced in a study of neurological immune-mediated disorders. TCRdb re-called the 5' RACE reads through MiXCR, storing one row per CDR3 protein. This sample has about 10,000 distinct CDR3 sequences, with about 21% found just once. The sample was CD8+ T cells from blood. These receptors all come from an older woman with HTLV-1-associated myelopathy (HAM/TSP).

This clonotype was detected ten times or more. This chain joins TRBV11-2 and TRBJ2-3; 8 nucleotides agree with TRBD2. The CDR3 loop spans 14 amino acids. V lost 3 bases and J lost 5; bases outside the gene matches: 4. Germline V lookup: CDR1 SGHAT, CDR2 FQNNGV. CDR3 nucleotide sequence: TGTGCCAGCAGCTTGGGACTAGGGCAAGATACGCAGTATTTT. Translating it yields CASSLGLGQDTQYF.

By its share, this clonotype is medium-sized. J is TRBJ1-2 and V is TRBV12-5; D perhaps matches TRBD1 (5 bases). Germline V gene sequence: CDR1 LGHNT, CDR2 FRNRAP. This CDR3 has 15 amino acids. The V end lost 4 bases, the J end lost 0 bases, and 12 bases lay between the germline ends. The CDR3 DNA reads TGTGCTAGTGGTTGGGGCCGCGGGGCTAACTATGGCTACACCTTC. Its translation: CASGWGRGANYGYTF.

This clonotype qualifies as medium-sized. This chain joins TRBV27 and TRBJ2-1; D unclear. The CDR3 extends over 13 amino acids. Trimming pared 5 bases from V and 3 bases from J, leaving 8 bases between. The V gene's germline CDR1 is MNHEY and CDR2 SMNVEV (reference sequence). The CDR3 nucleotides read TGTGCCAGCAGTCCCGCCTACTACAATGAGCAGTTCTTC. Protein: CASSPAYYNEQFF.

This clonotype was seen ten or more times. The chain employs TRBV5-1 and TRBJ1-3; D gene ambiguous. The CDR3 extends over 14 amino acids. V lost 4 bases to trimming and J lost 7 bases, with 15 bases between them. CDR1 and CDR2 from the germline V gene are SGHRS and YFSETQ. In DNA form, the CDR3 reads TGCGCCAGCAGCCCCTACAGAAATTGGAACACCATATATTTT. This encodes CASSPYRNWNTIYF.

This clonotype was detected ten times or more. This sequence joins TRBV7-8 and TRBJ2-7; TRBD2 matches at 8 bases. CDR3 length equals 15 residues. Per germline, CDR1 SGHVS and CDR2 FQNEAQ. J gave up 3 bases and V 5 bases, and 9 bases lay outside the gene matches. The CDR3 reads CASSLPGGALYEQYF. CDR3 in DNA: TGTGCCAGCAGCCTGCCGGGGGGGGCCCTCTACGAGCAGTACTTC. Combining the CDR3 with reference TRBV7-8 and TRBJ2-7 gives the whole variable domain GAGVSQSPRYKVAKRGQDVALRCDPISGHVSLFWYQQALGQGPEFLTYFQNEAQLDKSGLPSDRFFAERPEGSVSTLKIQRTQQEDSAVYLCASSLPGGALYEQYFGPGTRLTVT.

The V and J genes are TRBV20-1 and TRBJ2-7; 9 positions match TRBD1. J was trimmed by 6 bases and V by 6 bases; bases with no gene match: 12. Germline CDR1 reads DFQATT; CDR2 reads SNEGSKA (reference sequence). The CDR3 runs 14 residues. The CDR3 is CSAPLSGTGFEQYF. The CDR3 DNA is TGCAGTGCCCCCTTGAGCGGGACAGGGTTCGAGCAGTACTTC.

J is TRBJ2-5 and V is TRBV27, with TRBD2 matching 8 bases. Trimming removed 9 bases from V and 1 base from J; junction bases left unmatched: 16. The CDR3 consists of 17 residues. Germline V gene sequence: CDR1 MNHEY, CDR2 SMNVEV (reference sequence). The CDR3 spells CARKARVGGGAQETQYF. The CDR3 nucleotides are TGTGCCAGAAAGGCCCGTGTCGGGGGGGGGGCCCAAGAGACCCAGTACTTC.

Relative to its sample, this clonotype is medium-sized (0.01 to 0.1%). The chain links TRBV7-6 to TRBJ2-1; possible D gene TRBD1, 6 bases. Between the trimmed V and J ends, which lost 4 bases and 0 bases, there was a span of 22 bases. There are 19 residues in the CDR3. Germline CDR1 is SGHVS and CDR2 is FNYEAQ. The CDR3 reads CASSSPPGVQGSSYNEQFF. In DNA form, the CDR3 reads TGTGCCAGCAGCTCCCCTCCCGGGGTGCAGGGGAGCTCCTACAATGAGCAGTTCTTC.

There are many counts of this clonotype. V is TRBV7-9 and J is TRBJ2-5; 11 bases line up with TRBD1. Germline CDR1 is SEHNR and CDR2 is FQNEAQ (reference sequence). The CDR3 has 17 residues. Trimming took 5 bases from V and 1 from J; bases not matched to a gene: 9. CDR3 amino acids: CASSPTDRGLLQETQYF. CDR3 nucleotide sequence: TGTGCCAGCAGCCCTACGGACAGGGGGCTACTCCAAGAGACCCAGTACTTC.

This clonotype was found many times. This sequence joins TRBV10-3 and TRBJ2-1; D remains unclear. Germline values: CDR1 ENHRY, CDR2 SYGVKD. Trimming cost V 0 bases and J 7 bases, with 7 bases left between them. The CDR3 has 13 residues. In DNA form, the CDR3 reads TGTGCCATCAGTGAGTCGTATTGGAATGAGCAGTTCTTC. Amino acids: CAISESYWNEQFF.

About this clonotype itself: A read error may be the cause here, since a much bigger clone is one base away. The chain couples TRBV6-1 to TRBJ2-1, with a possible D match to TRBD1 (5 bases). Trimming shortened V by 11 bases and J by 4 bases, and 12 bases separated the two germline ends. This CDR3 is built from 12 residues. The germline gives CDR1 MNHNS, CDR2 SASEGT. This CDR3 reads CAARYRYNEQFF. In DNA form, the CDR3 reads TGTGCCGCCCGGTACAGGTACAATGAGCAGTTCTTC.

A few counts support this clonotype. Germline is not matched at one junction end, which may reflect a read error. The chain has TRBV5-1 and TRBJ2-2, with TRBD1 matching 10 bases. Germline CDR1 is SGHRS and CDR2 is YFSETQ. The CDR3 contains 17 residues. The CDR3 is CASSFRDRGRNTGEMFF. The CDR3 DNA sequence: TGCGCCAGTAGCTTCCGGGACAGGGGCCGGAACACCGGGGAGATGTTTTTT.

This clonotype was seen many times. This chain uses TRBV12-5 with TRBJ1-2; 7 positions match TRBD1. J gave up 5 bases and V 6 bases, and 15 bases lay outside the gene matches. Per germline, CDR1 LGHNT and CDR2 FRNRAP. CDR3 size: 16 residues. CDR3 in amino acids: CASGPRTGQSRYGYTF. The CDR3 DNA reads TGTGCTAGTGGCCCTCGGACAGGACAGTCTAGATATGGCTACACCTTC.

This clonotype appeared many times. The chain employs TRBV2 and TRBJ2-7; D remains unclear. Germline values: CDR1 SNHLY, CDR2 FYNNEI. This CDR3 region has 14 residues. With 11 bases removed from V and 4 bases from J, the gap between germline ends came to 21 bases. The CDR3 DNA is TGTGCCTCAAGCCCCACAGAAAATCATTACGAGCAGTACTTC. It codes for CASSPTENHYEQYF.

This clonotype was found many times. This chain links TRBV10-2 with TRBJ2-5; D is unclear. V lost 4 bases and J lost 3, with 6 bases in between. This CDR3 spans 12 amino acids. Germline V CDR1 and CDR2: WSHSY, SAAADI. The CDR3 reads CASSGGEETQYF. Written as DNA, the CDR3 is TGCGCCAGCAGTGGGGGTGAAGAGACCCAGTACTTC.

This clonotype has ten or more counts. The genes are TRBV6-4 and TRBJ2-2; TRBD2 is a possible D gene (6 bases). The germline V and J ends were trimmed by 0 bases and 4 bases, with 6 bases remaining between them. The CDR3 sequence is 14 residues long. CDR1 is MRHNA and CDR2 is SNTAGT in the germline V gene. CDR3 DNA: TGTGCCAGCAGTGACTCGACTAGCACCGGGGAGCTGTTTTTT. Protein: CASSDSTSTGELFF.

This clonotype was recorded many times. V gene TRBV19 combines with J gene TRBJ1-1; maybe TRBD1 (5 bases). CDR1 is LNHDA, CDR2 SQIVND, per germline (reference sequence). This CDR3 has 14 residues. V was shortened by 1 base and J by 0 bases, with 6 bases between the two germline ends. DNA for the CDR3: TGTGCCAGTAGTATAGCGGGGCTGAACACTGAAGCTTTCTTT. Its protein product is CASSIAGLNTEAFF. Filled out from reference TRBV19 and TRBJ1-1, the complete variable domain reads DGGITQSPKYLFRKEGQNVTLSCEQNLNHDAMYWYRQDPGQGLRLIYYSQIVNDFQKGDIAEGYSVSREKKESFPLTVTSAQKNPTAFYLCASSIAGLNTEAFFGQGTRLTVV.

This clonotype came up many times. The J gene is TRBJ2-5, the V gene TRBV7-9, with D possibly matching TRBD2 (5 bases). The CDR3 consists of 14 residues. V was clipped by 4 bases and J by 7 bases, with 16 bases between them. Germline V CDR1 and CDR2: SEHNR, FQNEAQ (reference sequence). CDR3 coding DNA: TGTGCCAGCAGCTCTCCGGGGAAACTGGGGACCCAGTACTTC. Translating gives CASSSPGKLGTQYF. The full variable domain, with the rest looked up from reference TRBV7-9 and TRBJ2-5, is DTGVSQNPRHKITKRGQNVTFRCDPISEHNRLYWYRQTLGQGPEFLTYFQNEAQLEKSRLLSDRFSAERPKGSFSTLEIQRTEQGDSAMYLCASSSPGKLGTQYFGPGTRLLVL.

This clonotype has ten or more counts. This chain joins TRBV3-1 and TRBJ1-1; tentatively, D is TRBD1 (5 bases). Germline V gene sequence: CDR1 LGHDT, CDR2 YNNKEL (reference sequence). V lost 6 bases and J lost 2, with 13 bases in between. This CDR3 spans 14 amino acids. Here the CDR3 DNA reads TGTGCCAGCAGTCCGACAGCGTTCAACACTGAAGCTTTCTTT. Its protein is CASSPTAFNTEAFF. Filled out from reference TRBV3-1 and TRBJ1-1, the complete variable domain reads DTAVSQTPKYLVTQMGNDKSIKCEQNLGHDTMYWYKQDSKKFLKIMFSYNNKELIINETVPNRFSPKSPDKAHLNLHINSLELGDSAVYFCASSPTAFNTEAFFGQGTRLTVV.

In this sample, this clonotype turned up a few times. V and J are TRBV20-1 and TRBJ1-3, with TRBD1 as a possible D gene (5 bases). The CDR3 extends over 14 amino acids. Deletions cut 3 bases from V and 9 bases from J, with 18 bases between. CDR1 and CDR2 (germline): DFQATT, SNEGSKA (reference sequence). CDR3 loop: CSASPTVPGGTIYF. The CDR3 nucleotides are TGCAGTGCTAGCCCGACAGTTCCCGGCGGCACCATATATTTT.

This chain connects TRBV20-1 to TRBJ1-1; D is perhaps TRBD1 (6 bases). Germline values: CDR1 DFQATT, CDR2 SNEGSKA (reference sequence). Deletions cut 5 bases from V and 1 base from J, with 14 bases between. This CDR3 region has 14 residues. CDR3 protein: CSAGLGGANTEAFF. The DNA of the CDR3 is TGCAGTGCTGGCCTCGGGGGGGCGAACACTGAAGCTTTCTTT.

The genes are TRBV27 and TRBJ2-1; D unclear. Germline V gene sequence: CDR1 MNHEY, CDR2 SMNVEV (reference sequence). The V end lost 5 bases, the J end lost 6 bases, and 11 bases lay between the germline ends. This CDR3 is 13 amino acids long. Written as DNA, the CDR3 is TGTGCCAGCAGTCCCCGTCACGGCAATGAGCAGTTCTTC. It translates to CASSPRHGNEQFF.

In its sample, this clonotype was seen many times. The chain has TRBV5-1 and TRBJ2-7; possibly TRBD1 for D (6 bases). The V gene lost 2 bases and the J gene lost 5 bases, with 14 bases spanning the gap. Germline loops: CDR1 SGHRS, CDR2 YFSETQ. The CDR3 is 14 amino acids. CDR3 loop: CASSFSRGSNEQYF. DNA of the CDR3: TGCGCCAGCAGCTTTTCCAGGGGTAGCAACGAGCAGTACTTC.

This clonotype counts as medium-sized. The CDR3 protein is CASSLRDGDSGNTIYF. The CDR3, as DNA: TGTGCCAGCAGCTTGCGGGACGGCGACTCTGGAAACACCATATATTTT. V gene TRBV4-2 combines with J gene TRBJ1-3, with a tentative D call TRBD1 (5 bases). V dropped 5 bases and J dropped 0 bases, with 14 bases sitting between them. Germline lookup yields CDR1 LGHNA and CDR2 YNFKEQ. The CDR3 sequence is 16 residues long.

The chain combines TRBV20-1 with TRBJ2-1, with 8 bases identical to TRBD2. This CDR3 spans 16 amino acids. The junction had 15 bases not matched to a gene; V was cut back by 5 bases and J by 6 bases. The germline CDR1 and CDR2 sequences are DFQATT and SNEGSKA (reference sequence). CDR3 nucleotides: TGCAGTGCTCCCGGGGCCTTCGGGGGGGCGGCCAATGAGCAGTTCTTC. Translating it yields CSAPGAFGGAANEQFF.